This note documents a single TCR beta chain sequence. The record originates from a study of blood T cell repertoires in COVID-19. In the study overall: COVID-19 samples collected from the United States, Italy and Spain covered acute and convalescent phases.

After removal of 6 bases from V and 8 bases from J, the junction contained 9 bases not matched to a gene. Germline CDR1 MRHNA, CDR2 SNTAGT. The CDR3 is made up of 16 amino acids. Authors' processing steps: Amplified reference gene primers provided the basis for estimating nucleated cell counts. Clones were read by immunoSEQ multiplex PCR, and TCRdb kept only the in-frame ones, dropping some. The V and J calls and clone size were taken over from that table, and D and trimming were inferred from the DNA. The repertoire includes roughly 68,000 clones, roughly 71% of them detected once, and under 15% sits in the top ten.

Specimen: peripheral blood. This clonotype was sampled from a man aged 55-75 years with COVID-19, enrolled during active disease. V is TRBV6-4 and J is TRBJ2-1, with 14 bases lining up with TRBD2. Written as DNA, the CDR3 is TGTGCCAGCAGCAGACTAGCGGGAGGGCTCAACGATGAGCAGTTCTTC. Protein product: CASSRLAGGLNDEQFF.